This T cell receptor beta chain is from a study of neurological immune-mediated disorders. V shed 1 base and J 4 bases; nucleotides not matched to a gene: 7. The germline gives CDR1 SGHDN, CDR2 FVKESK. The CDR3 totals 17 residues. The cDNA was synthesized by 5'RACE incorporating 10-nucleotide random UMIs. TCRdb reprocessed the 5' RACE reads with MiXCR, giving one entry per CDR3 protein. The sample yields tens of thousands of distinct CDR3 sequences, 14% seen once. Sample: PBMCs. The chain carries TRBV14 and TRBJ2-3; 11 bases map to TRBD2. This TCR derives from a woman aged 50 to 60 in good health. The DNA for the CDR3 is TGTGCCAGCAGCCAAGGTCTAGCGGGAGGAAATGCAGATACGCAGTATTTT. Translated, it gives CASSQGLAGGNADTQYF. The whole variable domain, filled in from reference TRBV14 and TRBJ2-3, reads EAGVTQFPSHSVIEKGQTVTLRCDPISGHDNLYWYRRVMGKEIKFLLHFVKESKQDESGMPNNRFLAERTGGTYSTLKVQPAELEDSGVYFCASSQGLAGGNADTQYFGPGTRLTVL.